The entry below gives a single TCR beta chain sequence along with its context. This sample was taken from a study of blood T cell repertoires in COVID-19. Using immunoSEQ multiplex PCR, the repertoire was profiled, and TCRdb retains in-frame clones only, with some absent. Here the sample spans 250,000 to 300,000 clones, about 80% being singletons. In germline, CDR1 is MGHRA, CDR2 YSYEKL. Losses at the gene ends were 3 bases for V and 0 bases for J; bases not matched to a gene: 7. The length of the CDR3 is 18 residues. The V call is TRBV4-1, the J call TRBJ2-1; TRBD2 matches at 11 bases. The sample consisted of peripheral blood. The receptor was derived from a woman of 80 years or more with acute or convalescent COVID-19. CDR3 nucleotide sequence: TGCGCCAGCAGCCATGGACTAGCGGGCTTAAGCTCCTACAATGAGCAGTTCTTC. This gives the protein CASSHGLAGLSSYNEQFF.